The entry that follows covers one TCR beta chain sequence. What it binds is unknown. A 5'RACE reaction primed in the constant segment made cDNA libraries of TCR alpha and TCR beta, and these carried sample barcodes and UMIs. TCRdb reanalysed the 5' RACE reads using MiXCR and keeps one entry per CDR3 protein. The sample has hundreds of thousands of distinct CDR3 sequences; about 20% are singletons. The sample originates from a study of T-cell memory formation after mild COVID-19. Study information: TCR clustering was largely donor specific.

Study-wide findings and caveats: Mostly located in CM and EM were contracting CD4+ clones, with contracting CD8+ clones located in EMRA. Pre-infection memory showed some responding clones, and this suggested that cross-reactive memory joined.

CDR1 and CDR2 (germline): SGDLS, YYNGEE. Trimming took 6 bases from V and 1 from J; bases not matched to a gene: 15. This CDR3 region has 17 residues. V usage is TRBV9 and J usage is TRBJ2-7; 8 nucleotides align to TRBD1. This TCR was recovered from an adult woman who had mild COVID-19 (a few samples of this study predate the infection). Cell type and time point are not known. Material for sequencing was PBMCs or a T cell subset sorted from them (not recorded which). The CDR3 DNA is TGTGCCAGCATCAACACTTTCCGGACAGGGCCTTCCTACGAGCAGTACTTC. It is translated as CASINTFRTGPSYEQYF.